This T cell receptor beta chain is drawn from a study of blood T cell repertoires in COVID-19. Study overall: PBMCs, B-cell-depleted T cells, or T cells provided the cDNA or gDNA that made up the material.

Clones were read by immunoSEQ multiplex PCR, and TCRdb kept only the in-frame ones, dropping some. Of about 170,000 clones listed, 80% to 85% are singletons. This CDR3 is built from 15 residues. V was pared by 4 bases and J by 1 base, with 5 bases of the junction left unmatched. Per the germline V gene, CDR1 is SGHTA and CDR2 is FQGNSA. This sequence originates from a man aged 70 or older with active or convalescent COVID-19. The chain recombines TRBV7-2 with TRBJ2-7; TRBD2 aligns across 9 bases. The sample consisted of peripheral blood. This chain's CDR3 is CASSSSLAGSYEQYF. The CDR3 DNA reads TGTGCCAGCAGCTCGTCACTAGCGGGTTCCTACGAGCAGTACTTC.